Presented here are 25 T cell receptor beta chains from one specimen sequenced in a study of cytomegalovirus exposure and HLA in healthy donors. Use of 60 Vbeta and 13 Jbeta primers characterized the PCR. Data came from immunoSEQ multiplex PCR; TCRdb stores just in-frame clones and leaves some out. The sample contains 85,000 to 130,000 clones, more than 75% of which appear only once. The specimen was PBMCs. These receptors originate from a woman aged 45-65 years in good health and CMV-seropositive.

The J gene is TRBJ2-5, the V gene TRBV7-2; unclear D gene. The germline V gene encodes CDR1 SGHTA and CDR2 FQGNSA. V was shortened by 5 bases and J by 6 bases, with 7 bases between the two germline ends. The CDR3 is made up of 11 amino acids. CDR3 in DNA: TGTGCCAGCAGCCCCCTCCAGACCCAGTACTTC. This sequence encodes CASSPLQTQYF. Based on the CDR3 plus reference TRBV7-2 and TRBJ2-5, the full variable domain is GAGVSQSPSNKVTEKGKDVELRCDPISGHTALYWYRQSLGQGLEFLIYFQGNSAPDKSGLPSDRFSAERTGGSVSTLTIQRTQQEDSAVYLCASSPLQTQYFGPGTRLLVL.

J is TRBJ2-6 and V is TRBV2; 7 bases are a match to TRBD2. V lost 7 bases, J lost 0 bases, and 9 bases stayed unmatched. Germline V gives CDR1 SNHLY, CDR2 FYNNEI. The CDR3 totals 17 residues. CDR3 coding DNA: TGTGCCAGCAAGAGCGGGGAGGGACTCTCTGGGGCCAACGTCCTGACTTTC. Its protein product is CASKSGEGLSGANVLTF.

This clone was found a few times. The chain uses TRBV6-6 and TRBJ2-7; tentative D call: TRBD1 (6 bases). The V end was cut by 8 bases, the J end by 3 bases, with 14 bases between. The CDR3 has 13 amino acids. Germline CDR1 and CDR2: MNHNY and SVGAGI (reference sequence). In DNA, the CDR3 is TGTGCCAGCCTGCCGGGACAAAGCTACGAGCAGTACTTC. It encodes CASLPGQSYEQYF.

The chain has TRBV6-1 and TRBJ2-5, with a tentative D call TRBD2 (5 bases). The germline gives CDR1 MNHNS, CDR2 SASEGT. This CDR3 comprises 16 residues. With 4 bases removed from V and 3 bases from J, the gap between germline ends came to 18 bases. The CDR3 protein is CASSAYSNRGEETQYF. The CDR3 region has the DNA TGTGCCAGCAGTGCCTACTCCAACCGGGGAGAAGAGACCCAGTACTTC.

This rearrangement joins TRBV2 to TRBJ1-1, with a weak D call TRBD1 (5 bases). The ends were cut back, 3 bases at V and 7 bases at J, with 15 bases in the middle. The CDR3 loop spans 14 amino acids. Germline CDR1 and CDR2: SNHLY and FYNNEI. This CDR3 is CASSDRDSLREAFF. CDR3 coding DNA: TGTGCCAGCAGTGACCGGGACTCACTACGTGAAGCTTTCTTT.

Here the CDR3 reads CSVARDSGGEKLFF. The DNA for the CDR3 is TGCAGCGTTGCCAGGGACAGCGGGGGTGAAAAACTGTTTTTT. The chain couples TRBV29-1 to TRBJ1-4; 7 bases agree with TRBD1. Germline V lookup: CDR1 SQVTM, CDR2 ANQGSEA. The CDR3 sequence is 14 residues long. With 4 bases clipped from V and 7 bases from J, the junction kept 9 bases outside the gene matches.

This chain uses TRBV5-4 with TRBJ1-1, with 10 bases that match TRBD1. The germline V gene has CDR1 SGHNT and CDR2 YYREEE (reference sequence). V was clipped by 4 bases and J by 3 bases; unmatched bases: 6. This CDR3 spans 15 amino acids. The CDR3 DNA follows: TGTGCCAGCAGCCGGGACAGGGGAGTGGACACTGAAGCTTTCTTT. Translated, it gives CASSRDRGVDTEAFF.

The V call is TRBV7-9, the J call TRBJ2-3; 15 bases match TRBD2. Germline-derived CDR1 and CDR2 are SEHNR and FQNEAQ (reference sequence). The CDR3 runs to 16 residues. Trimming cost V 2 bases and J 4 bases; bases outside gene matches: 1. This chain's CDR3 is CASSLRTSGGADTQYF. The CDR3 bases are TGTGCCAGCAGCTTACGGACTAGCGGGGGGGCAGATACGCAGTATTTT.

The J gene is TRBJ1-2, the V gene TRBV9; a weak D match, TRBD1 (5 bases). The CDR3 has 13 residues. Germline assignment: CDR1 SGDLS and CDR2 YYNGEE. V was pared by 0 bases and J by 5 bases, with 8 bases between. The CDR3 DNA reads TGTGCCAGCAGCGTAGCTCCAGGGTATGGCTACACCTTC. Amino acids: CASSVAPGYGYTF.

The J gene is TRBJ2-5, the V gene TRBV27; 14 nucleotides align to TRBD2. Germline CDR1 reads MNHEY; CDR2 reads SMNVEV (reference sequence). Germline trimming cut 0 bases from V and 4 bases from J; bases unmatched to any gene: 1. The CDR3 is 16 residues long. Written as DNA, the CDR3 is TGTGCCAGCAGTTTATCGGGACTAGCGGGAGCAGAGACCCAGTACTTC. Its protein product is CASSLSGLAGAETQYF.

The chain has TRBV14 and TRBJ2-5; the match to TRBD2 covers 13 bases. J gave up 0 bases and V 4 bases, and 5 bases lay outside the gene matches. In germline, CDR1 is SGHDN, CDR2 FVKESK. The CDR3 loop spans 17 amino acids. CDR3 DNA sequence: TGTGCCAGCAGCCCGGGACTAGCGGGGTTGAACCAAGAGACCCAGTACTTC. This translates into CASSPGLAGLNQETQYF.

J is TRBJ2-1 and V is TRBV18; D may be TRBD1 (5 bases). V lost 6 bases and J 0 bases, leaving 12 bases between the germline ends. CDR1 is KGHSH and CDR2 is LQKENI in the germline V gene. This CDR3 is 15 amino acids long. The CDR3: CASSGQGDSYNEQFF. In nucleotides, the CDR3 is TGTGCCAGCTCCGGACAAGGGGACTCCTACAATGAGCAGTTCTTC.

In this sample, this clone turned up a few times. The rearrangement uses TRBV6-1 and TRBJ2-7; 13 nucleotides align to TRBD2. Germline-derived CDR1 and CDR2 are MNHNS and SASEGT. V trimming: 2 bases; J trimming: 5 bases; junction bases outside the gene matches: 9. The CDR3 totals 17 residues. The CDR3 DNA reads TGTGCCAGCAGTGAAAACCCACTAGCGGGGGGGCCCGACGAGCAGTACTTC. Protein product: CASSENPLAGGPDEQYF.

V and J are TRBV7-8 and TRBJ1-6; 7 bases match TRBD1. The ends lost 5 bases at V and 9 bases at J; junction bases unmatched: 13. Germline loops: CDR1 SGHVS, CDR2 FQNEAQ. The CDR3 contains 16 residues. The CDR3 bases are TGTGCCAGCAGCCCACGTACAGGGGTTGGGAGTTCACCCCTCCACTTT. Translating gives CASSPRTGVGSSPLHF.

The chain is built from TRBV11-2 and TRBJ1-6; D is possibly TRBD1 (5 bases). The CDR3 contains 14 residues. V was clipped by 3 bases and J by 8 bases, with 11 bases between them. Germline V gene lookup returns CDR1 SGHAT and CDR2 FQNNGV. CDR3 amino acids: CASSFGRVDSPLHF. The CDR3 region has the DNA TGTGCCAGCAGCTTCGGCAGGGTTGATTCACCCCTCCACTTT.

The chain couples TRBV11-2 to TRBJ2-7; D gene ambiguous. The CDR3 has 13 residues. CDR1 and CDR2 (germline): SGHAT, FQNNGV. Trimming took 5 bases from V and 2 from J, leaving 10 bases between them. In DNA, the CDR3 is TGTGCCAGCAGCCGAGAGGCAACCTACGAGCAGTACTTC. Its protein is CASSREATYEQYF.

This chain links TRBV5-1 with TRBJ1-1, with 12 nucleotides matching TRBD1. Germline-derived CDR1 and CDR2 are SGHRS and YFSETQ. This CDR3 region has 15 residues. V lost 1 base to trimming and J lost 4 bases; unmatched junction nucleotides: 2. In DNA, the CDR3 is TGCGCCAGCAGCTTGACGGGACAGGGGGCCACTGAAGCTTTCTTT. Residues: CASSLTGQGATEAFF.

This clone showed up just a few times. The chain carries TRBV2 and TRBJ2-7, with 10 bases identical to TRBD2. The CDR3 totals 17 residues. The germline gives CDR1 SNHLY, CDR2 FYNNEI. The trim removed 3 bases at V and 1 base at J, leaving 9 bases unmatched. The CDR3 DNA sequence: TGTGCCAGCAGTGAGAACGTTAGCGGGAGGAAATCCTACGAGCAGTACTTC. Amino acid sequence: CASSENVSGRKSYEQYF.

This clone was seen only a few times. This chain joins TRBV19 and TRBJ1-3; D gene ambiguous. The CDR3 consists of 17 residues. V lost 0 bases, J lost 2 bases, and 14 bases lay in between. Germline V lookup: CDR1 LNHDA, CDR2 SQIVND (reference sequence). The chain's CDR3 is CASSIDAATGPGNTIYF. Written as DNA, the CDR3 is TGTGCCAGTAGTATAGATGCAGCAACTGGGCCTGGAAACACCATATATTTT.

This clone showed up just once. The CDR3 DNA reads as TGTGCCAGTAGTATCGTTGGGAGCTATGGCTACACCTTC. The encoded protein is CASSIVGSYGYTF. V is TRBV19 and J is TRBJ1-2; D unclear. There are 13 residues in the CDR3. CDR1 LNHDA and CDR2 SQIVND come from the germline V gene (reference sequence). V lost 3 bases to trimming and J lost 4 bases, with 9 bases between them.

CDR3 residues: CASSPGTGGVDTQYF. The CDR3 DNA reads as TGCGCCAGCAGTCCCGGGACAGGGGGCGTAGATACGCAGTATTTT. The V call is TRBV10-1, the J call TRBJ2-3; 12 positions agree with TRBD1. Germline CDR1 WNHNN, CDR2 SYGVQD (reference sequence). The CDR3 is 15 residues long. With V trimmed by 5 bases and J by 5 bases, 5 bases remained unmatched.

The chain links TRBV30 to TRBJ1-1; D call uncertain. This CDR3 is built from 12 residues. V gave up 5 bases and J gave up 10 bases, with 17 bases separating them. Germline V gene sequence: CDR1 GTSNPN, CDR2 SVGIG (reference sequence). CDR3 loop: CAWETGRSGAFF. The CDR3 region has the DNA TGTGCCTGGGAGACCGGGAGGTCCGGAGCTTTCTTT.

The gene calls are TRBV6-5 and TRBJ2-5; D gene ambiguous. This CDR3 is 11 amino acids long. Trimming left V 4 bases short and J 5 bases short, with 5 bases between. The germline V gene has CDR1 MNHEY and CDR2 SVGAGI. The CDR3, as DNA: TGTGCCAGCAGTTCGTCGGAGACCCAGTACTTC. Amino acid sequence: CASSSSETQYF.

The V and J genes are TRBV7-9 and TRBJ1-2; 9 bases agree with TRBD1. The CDR3 loop spans 13 amino acids. V lost 3 bases, J lost 12 bases, and 8 bases stayed unmatched. The germline V gene encodes CDR1 SEHNR and CDR2 FQNEAQ (reference sequence). CDR3 nucleotide sequence: TGTGCCAGCAGCTTTTCCCGGGACAGGGTCAACACCTTC. It encodes CASSFSRDRVNTF.

This chain connects TRBV27 to TRBJ2-3; 13 nucleotides match TRBD2. This CDR3 has 16 residues. Germline values: CDR1 MNHEY, CDR2 SMNVEV (reference sequence). Unmatched junction bases numbered 7, after V lost 8 bases and J lost 2 bases. The CDR3 sequence: CASRTSGGLNTDTQYF. Written as DNA, the CDR3 is TGTGCCAGCCGGACTAGCGGGGGCCTTAACACAGATACGCAGTATTTT.